The T cell receptor (beta chain) under discussion was sequenced for a study of OX40 agonist ivuxolimab in advanced cancers. Germline V lookup: CDR1 MNHEY, CDR2 SMNVEV (reference sequence). Losses at the gene ends were 5 bases for V and 3 bases for J; bases not matched to a gene: 6. This CDR3 contains 14 residues. Measured with immunoSEQ multiplex PCR; TCRdb has only the in-frame clones, and not every one. The sample contains 20,000 to 30,000 clones, about 83% of which appear only once. The chain has TRBV27 and TRBJ2-7, with 8 bases fitting TRBD1. The source of this sequence is an adult with an advanced solid tumor such as melanoma, head and neck, liver or kidney cancer. The material was CD4+ or CD8+ T cells sorted from blood, obtained in a trial of the OX40 agonist ivuxolimab. As DNA, the CDR3 is TGTGCCAGCAGTAACCCTGGACAGGGCTACGAGCAGTACTTC. Amino acid sequence: CASSNPGQGYEQYF.